This TCR beta chain stems from a study of T cell responses to AZD1222 COVID-19 vaccine. Notes on the study in general: Among AZD1222 vaccinees, only five or six were seropositive at baseline. The study found Spike-specific TCR breadth and depth rose after two AZD1222 doses.

Sequencing used immunoSEQ multiplex PCR; TCRdb keeps in-frame clones, though not all of them. The sample consists of 150,000 to 200,000 clones, 90% to 95% of them appearing once. As for this clone: Its antigen is currently unknown.

Per the germline V gene, CDR1 is SGDLS and CDR2 is YYNGEE. CDR3 length: 15 amino acids. V lost 0 bases to trimming and J lost 7 bases, with 13 bases between them. The sequenced sample was peripheral blood, obtained on day 0 of AZD1222 vaccination. The receptor's source is an adult in good health. The rearrangement joins TRBV9 to TRBJ1-4, with a tentative D call TRBD1 (6 bases). The CDR3 is CASSVEGRGSEKLFF. CDR3 sequence (DNA): TGTGCCAGCAGCGTAGAGGGCAGGGGAAGTGAAAAACTGTTTTTT.